The next 20 T cell receptor beta chains were all read from a single sample in a study of shared clonotypes between healthy human individuals. CD8 cells regarded as naive lacked CD45RO, were positively chosen for CCR7, and omitted terminally differentiated effector memory CD45RA+ cells. Profiling relied on immunoSEQ multiplex PCR, and the TCRdb table lists in-frame clones only, not all of them. The repertoire includes roughly 2.1 million clones, roughly 91% of them detected once, and more than 1.5% sits in the top ten. Input material: naive CD8+ T cells from PBMCs. The receptors here all came from a man aged 18 to 35 in good health. Some clones in this sample may be carry-over from other donors' samples.

J is TRBJ2-3 and V is TRBV6-1; the D gene is possibly TRBD1 (5 bases). Germline V gene data show CDR1 as MNHNS and CDR2 as SASEGT. The CDR3 sequence is 15 residues long. V shed 1 base and J shed 0 bases, with 8 bases lying between them. The CDR3 reads CASSEDWTSTDTQYF. The DNA of the CDR3 is TGTGCCAGCAGTGAAGATTGGACAAGCACAGATACGCAGTATTTT.

This clone was recorded only once. The gene calls are TRBV12-5 and TRBJ1-2; D is perhaps TRBD1 (6 bases). The CDR3 has 15 residues. V was pared by 8 bases and J by 3 bases, with 19 bases between. Germline CDR1 is LGHNT and CDR2 is FRNRAP. CDR3 residues: CASWGGRGSDYGYTF. CDR3 DNA: TGTGCTAGTTGGGGGGGGCGAGGATCCGACTATGGCTACACCTTC.

Concerning this clone itself: The identical CDR3 is also encoded by other nucleotide sequences in the sample. The chain couples TRBV4-2 to TRBJ2-6, with D perhaps given as TRBD1 or TRBD2 (5 bases each). The length of the CDR3 is 18 residues. The ends were cut back, 0 bases at V and 1 base at J, with 13 bases in the middle. The germline V gene encodes CDR1 LGHNA and CDR2 YNFKEQ. The CDR3 DNA reads as TGTGCCAGCAGCCAAGATGGGACCACTGTTTCTGGGGCCAACGTCCTGACTTTC. Encoded protein: CASSQDGTTVSGANVLTF.

This sequence joins TRBV27 and TRBJ2-7; 7 nucleotides match TRBD2. This CDR3 has 13 residues. The V gene's germline CDR1 is MNHEY and CDR2 SMNVEV (reference sequence). V dropped 7 bases and J dropped 0; count of bases not matched to a gene: 3. The CDR3 DNA reads as TGTGCCAGCAAGTCTAGCGGCTCCTACGAGCAGTACTTC. Translated, it gives CASKSSGSYEQYF.

The rearrangement uses TRBV11-2 and TRBJ2-7, with a weak D call TRBD1 (5 bases). This CDR3 contains 15 residues. The germline CDR1 and CDR2 sequences are SGHAT and FQNNGV. Deletions cut 1 base from V and 2 bases from J, with 12 bases between. The CDR3 coding sequence is TGTGCCAGCAGCTTAGGCACAGGTCCTACCTACGAGCAGTACTTC. Protein sequence: CASSLGTGPTYEQYF.

The V gene is TRBV27, the J gene TRBJ1-1, with D perhaps matching TRBD1 (5 bases). V lost 2 bases and J lost 11, with 15 bases in between. Germline V gene lookup returns CDR1 MNHEY and CDR2 SMNVEV (reference sequence). The CDR3 runs 13 residues. The CDR3 region is CASSLNGGRDAFF. The CDR3 nucleotides read TGTGCCAGCAGTTTAAATGGGGGAAGGGACGCTTTCTTT.

The chain joins TRBV5-1 to TRBJ2-5; D might be TRBD2 (6 bases). Germline CDR1 and CDR2: SGHRS and YFSETQ. V lost 2 bases and J lost 2, with 13 bases in between. This CDR3 comprises 15 residues. CDR3 DNA: TGCGCCAGCAGCTTCCGGGGGACCAATCAAGAGACCCAGTACTTC. It codes for CASSFRGTNQETQYF.

This clone has only a few counts. This CDR3 is also generated by other DNA sequences in the sample. The V gene is TRBV19, the J gene TRBJ1-1; tentative D call: TRBD1 (5 bases). V lost 1 base and J 0 bases, leaving 6 bases between the germline ends. CDR1 LNHDA and CDR2 SQIVND come from the germline V gene (reference sequence). This CDR3 spans 14 amino acids. CDR3 amino acids: CASSIGQLNTEAFF. The CDR3 DNA is TGTGCCAGTAGTATAGGACAGCTGAACACTGAAGCTTTCTTT.

This rearrangement joins TRBV27 to TRBJ2-3, with 9 bases identical to TRBD2. Losses at the gene ends were 6 bases for V and 4 bases for J; bases not matched to a gene: 20. Germline V gene sequence: CDR1 MNHEY, CDR2 SMNVEV (reference sequence). The CDR3 sequence is 19 residues long. CDR3 bases: TGTGCCAGCAGCTCCTTTGGAGGGGCGGGAGGGTTTGAGCCAGATACGCAGTATTTT. It yields the protein CASSSFGGAGGFEPDTQYF.

This sequence joins TRBV5-1 and TRBJ1-3, with D hard to call. The V gene's germline CDR1 is SGHRS and CDR2 YFSETQ. Trimming pared 0 bases from V and 3 bases from J, leaving 10 bases between. The CDR3 length is 15 residues. The CDR3 nucleotides read TGCGCCAGCAGCTTGGAACGGGCGGGTGGAAACACCATATATTTT. Translating it yields CASSLERAGGNTIYF.

This chain links TRBV5-4 with TRBJ2-7, with D perhaps TRBD2 (7 bases). CDR1 and CDR2 from the germline V gene are SGHNT and YYREEE (reference sequence). This CDR3 comprises 14 residues. Trimming removed 3 bases from V and 4 bases from J, with 14 bases in between. The DNA for the CDR3 is TGTGCCAGCAGCTCCGGGGGGCTAGTGTACGAGCAGTACTTC. This translates into CASSSGGLVYEQYF.

The V call is TRBV5-1, the J call TRBJ2-7, with 8 bases fitting TRBD2. CDR1 and CDR2 from the germline V gene are SGHRS and YFSETQ. The ends lost 4 bases at V and 6 bases at J; junction bases unmatched: 6. CDR3 length: 13 residues. The CDR3 nucleotides are TGCGCCAGCAGCCCCGGACTAGCAACCGAGCAGTACTTC. Its translation: CASSPGLATEQYF.

This clone appeared once. This chain joins TRBV7-9 and TRBJ2-7; TRBD1 matches at 9 bases. CDR3 length: 14 residues. CDR1 is SEHNR, CDR2 FQNEAQ, per germline (reference sequence). V was pared by 4 bases and J by 6 bases, with 7 bases of the junction left unmatched. This CDR3 is CASSSMGQGVEQYF. CDR3 sequence (DNA): TGTGCCAGCAGCTCCATGGGACAGGGCGTCGAGCAGTACTTC.

This clone was seen only once. The gene calls are TRBV28 and TRBJ1-1; D is perhaps TRBD1 (5 bases). V lost 7 bases and J lost 6, with 12 bases in between. Germline V gives CDR1 MDHEN, CDR2 SYDVKM. The CDR3 has 12 residues. The CDR3 DNA reads TGTGCCAGCAACGACAGAGACGCTGAAGCTTTCTTT. This translates into CASNDRDAEAFF.

The chain carries TRBV5-4 and TRBJ2-4; 9 bases agree with TRBD2. Germline CDR1 and CDR2: SGHNT and YYREEE (reference sequence). J lost 4 bases, V lost 2 bases, and 7 bases had no gene match. The CDR3 totals 16 residues. CDR3 amino acids: CASSFLAGEGKNIQYF. The CDR3 region has the DNA TGTGCCAGCAGCTTCTTAGCGGGGGAGGGTAAAAACATTCAGTACTTC.

The gene calls are TRBV29-1 and TRBJ1-2, with D hard to call. V lost 2 bases and J lost 2, with 9 bases in between. Per the germline V gene, CDR1 is SQVTM and CDR2 is ANQGSEA. The CDR3 loop spans 13 amino acids. The CDR3 loop reads CSVEFEGNYGYTF. The DNA for the CDR3 is TGCAGCGTTGAATTTGAAGGGAACTATGGCTACACCTTC.

The V call is TRBV5-6, the J call TRBJ2-1; TRBD2 matches 7 bases. CDR1 is SGHDT and CDR2 is YYEEEE in the germline V gene. CDR3 length: 16 residues. The V segment lost 3 bases and the J segment 4 bases; nucleotides outside the gene matches: 10. CDR3 nucleotides: TGTGCCAGCAGCTGGGCCGCGGAGCGGGATTACAATGAGCAGTTCTTC. It is translated as CASSWAAERDYNEQFF.

The chain combines TRBV27 with TRBJ2-2; D gene ambiguous. This CDR3 contains 15 residues. V was shortened by 5 bases and J by 12 bases, with 22 bases between the two germline ends. Germline V lookup: CDR1 MNHEY, CDR2 SMNVEV (reference sequence). DNA of the CDR3: TGTGCCAGCAGTCCGGGTCTATCCCTTCCCGTGAAGCTGTTTTTT. This translates into CASSPGLSLPVKLFF.

The chain combines TRBV9 with TRBJ2-7; weak D call: TRBD1 (5 bases). V was shortened by 4 bases and J by 4 bases, with 15 bases between the two germline ends. CDR1 is SGDLS, CDR2 YYNGEE, per germline. The CDR3 loop spans 14 amino acids. CDR3 nucleotide sequence: TGTGCCAGCAGCCCGTCGACAGTTAAGTACGAGCAGTACTTC. Translated, it gives CASSPSTVKYEQYF.

This clone was observed a single time. The CDR3 reads CASSPLRDRDHEQFF. The CDR3 DNA sequence: TGCGCCAGCAGCCCTCTGAGGGACAGGGACCATGAGCAGTTCTTC. V gene TRBV5-1 combines with J gene TRBJ2-1; 9 nucleotides match TRBD1. Per germline, CDR1 SGHRS and CDR2 YFSETQ. V was pared by 4 bases and J by 8 bases, with 10 bases of the junction left unmatched. The CDR3 loop spans 15 amino acids.